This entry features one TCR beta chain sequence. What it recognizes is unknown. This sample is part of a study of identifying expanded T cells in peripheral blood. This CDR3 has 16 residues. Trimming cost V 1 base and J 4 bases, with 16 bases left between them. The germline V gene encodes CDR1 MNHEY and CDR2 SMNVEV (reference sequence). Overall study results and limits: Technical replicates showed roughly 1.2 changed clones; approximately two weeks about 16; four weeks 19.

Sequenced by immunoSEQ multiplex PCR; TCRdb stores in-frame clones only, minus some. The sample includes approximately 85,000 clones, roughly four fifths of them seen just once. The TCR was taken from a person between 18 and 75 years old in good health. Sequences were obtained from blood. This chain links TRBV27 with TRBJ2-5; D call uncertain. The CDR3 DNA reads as TGTGCCAGCAGTTTATTCGGTATTCTAGGTGGAGAGACCCAGTACTTC. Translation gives CASSLFGILGGETQYF.